The rows below give T cell receptor beta chains drawn from one sample of a study of cytomegalovirus exposure and HLA in healthy donors. The repertoire was sequenced with immunoSEQ multiplex PCR; TCRdb's copy has only in-frame clones and lacks some. Seen here are roughly 60,000 clones, 75% to 85% observed once, and the top ten hold roughly 1.4%. The specimen was PBMCs. The source is a female donor in good health and CMV-seronegative. CDR3s include the opening cysteine and the closing phenylalanine or tryptophan. Each record gives: CDR3 length, D gene, clone size, J gene, V gene, CDR3 protein, CDR3 DNA. A D gene is named only where the DNA matches it firmly. Size values are once, few and many counts, or a class for expanded clones, and some rows have none.

15 | - | - | TRBJ1-2 | TRBV7-9 | CASSSNRRTALSDAF | TGTGCCAGCAGCTCCAATCGTAGGACAGCACTTTCGGACGCCTTC
12 | - | - | TRBJ1-6 | TRBV5-1 | CASRESDSPLHF | TGCGCCAGCAGGGAGTCGGATTCACCCCTCCACTTT
15 | - | - | TRBJ1-2 | TRBV15 | CATSRDFGVNYGYTF | TGTGCCACCAGCAGAGATTTCGGAGTCAACTATGGCTACACCTTC
19 | - | - | TRBJ2-2 | TRBV21-1 | CASSRVPVQRHRGTGELFF | TGTGCCAGCAGCAGGGTACCCGTCCAACGGCACCGGGGAACCGGGGAGCTGTTTTTT
16 | - | - | TRBJ2-2 | TRBV18 | CASSPDSVRSTGELFF | TGTGCCAGCTCACCAGATAGCGTACGATCCACCGGGGAGCTGTTTTTT
14 | TRBD1 | few | TRBJ1-6 | TRBV5-8 | CASRWTGVDSPLHF | TGTGCCAGCAGGTGGACAGGGGTTGATTCACCCCTCCACTTT
16 | TRBD1 | once | TRBJ1-4 | TRBV6-5 | CASSYMPGTGAEKLFF | TGTGCCAGCAGTTACATGCCCGGGACAGGGGCTGAAAAACTGTTTTTT
15 | - | few | TRBJ1-3 | TRBV9 | CASSSRGGSGNTIYF | TGTGCCAGCAGCTCCAGAGGGGGCTCTGGAAACACCATATATTTT
16 | TRBD1 | - | TRBJ1-4 | TRBV7-9 | CSSRQGTGVANEKLFF | TGTTCCAGCAGGCAAGGGACAGGGGTGGCTAATGAAAAACTGTTTTTT
16 | TRBD1 | - | TRBJ2-7 | TRBV5-1 | CASSYGQGGLGSEQYF | TGCGCCAGCAGCTACGGACAGGGTGGGCTTGGTAGCGAGCAGTACTTC
14 | - | - | TRBJ2-7 | TRBV28 | CASSLQGRSYEQYF | TGTGCCAGCAGTTTACAGGGGCGATCGTACGAGCAGTACTTC
15 | TRBD2 | - | TRBJ2-7 | TRBV2 | CASRVAGGFLREQYF | TGTGCCAGCAGGGTAGCGGGGGGCTTCCTAAGAGAGCAGTACTTC
12 | - | few | TRBJ1-1 | TRBV2 | CASSRQHTEAFF | TGTGCCAGCAGTAGACAGCACACTGAAGCTTTCTTT
14 | - | few | TRBJ1-5 | TRBV7-2 | CASSLGQLGNPQHF | TGTGCCAGCAGCTTAGGACAGTTAGGGAACCCCCAGCATTTT
19 | TRBD1 | - | TRBJ2-7 | TRBV23-1 | CASSHRYETGSGGSYEQYF | TGCGCCAGCAGTCATCGATACGAAACAGGGTCAGGGGGATCCTACGAGCAGTACTTC
14 | - | - | TRBJ2-3 | TRBV19 | CASTRTFSTDTQYF | TGTGCCAGTACCCGAACTTTTAGCACAGATACGCAGTATTTT
15 | - | - | TRBJ2-3 | TRBV27 | CASSTIADLTDTQYF | TGTGCCAGCAGTACTATAGCGGACCTCACAGATACGCAGTATTTT
14 | - | - | TRBJ1-1 | TRBV4-3 | CASSPDTPDTEAFF | TGCGCCAGCAGCCCGGACACGCCAGACACTGAAGCTTTCTTT
15 | - | - | TRBJ1-1 | TRBV30 | CAWSVGGLSGTEAFF | TGTGCCTGGAGTGTGGGAGGCCTCTCGGGCACTGAAGCTTTCTTT
13 | TRBD1 | - | TRBJ1-2 | TRBV7-2 | CASSGTGPYGYTF | TGTGCCAGCAGCGGGACAGGGCCTTATGGCTACACCTTC
14 | - | few | TRBJ2-3 | TRBV11-2 | CASSLDPGSDTQYF | TGTGCCAGCAGCTTAGATCCGGGGTCAGATACGCAGTATTTT
16 | TRBD1 | few | TRBJ1-1 | TRBV27 | CASTQGQGKGRAEAFF | TGTGCCAGCACCCAGGGACAGGGGAAGGGTAGGGCTGAAGCTTTCTTT
14 | - | - | TRBJ1-1 | TRBV6-6 | CASSYGGKNTEAFF | TGTGCCAGCAGTTACGGGGGCAAGAACACTGAAGCTTTCTTT
12 | - | - | TRBJ2-5 | TRBV29-1 | CSVVLPGETQYF | TGCAGCGTTGTGTTACCGGGGGAGACCCAGTACTTC
14 | - | - | TRBJ1-6 | TRBV10-3 | CAISDEQNYSPLHF | TGTGCCATCAGTGACGAACAGAACTATTCACCCCTCCACTTT
16 | TRBD1 | - | TRBJ1-1 | TRBV27 | CASSLGQGAGETEAFF | TGTGCCAGCAGTTTGGGACAGGGGGCAGGAGAGACTGAAGCTTTCTTT
16 | TRBD1 | - | TRBJ1-1 | TRBV28 | CASSSPVTGMNTEAFF | TGTGCCAGCAGTTCCCCCGTGACAGGGATGAACACTGAAGCTTTCTTT
14 | - | - | TRBJ2-6 | TRBV9 | CASTLEAGANVLTF | TGTGCCAGCACCCTTGAGGCTGGGGCCAACGTCCTGACTTTC
15 | - | - | TRBJ1-5 | TRBV6-5 | CASSYSSGAGQPQHF | TGTGCCAGCAGTTACTCATCAGGGGCCGGTCAGCCCCAGCATTTT
12 | - | - | TRBJ1-2 | TRBV4-1 | CASSLGPQGYTF | TGCGCCAGCAGCCTTGGGCCTCAAGGCTACACCTTC
14 | - | few | TRBJ1-5 | TRBV6-1 | CASSEGGYNQPQHF | TGTGCCAGCAGTGAAGGAGGGTACAATCAGCCCCAGCATTTT
14 | - | once | TRBJ2-1 | TRBV5-1 | CASSLDSSYNEQFF | TGCGCCAGCAGCTTGGACTCCTCCTACAATGAGCAGTTCTTC
12 | - | - | TRBJ1-2 | TRBV30 | CAWSPQGRGYTF | TGTGCCTGGAGTCCTCAGGGGAGAGGCTACACCTTC
17 | TRBD1 | once | TRBJ2-3 | TRBV4-1 | CASSQKTGGTKTDTQYF | TGCGCCAGCAGCCAAAAAACAGGGGGCACGAAGACAGATACGCAGTATTTT
16 | - | - | TRBJ1-5 | TRBV27 | CASSLLAGISNQPQHF | TGTGCCAGCAGTTTATTGGCAGGGATTAGCAATCAGCCCCAGCATTTT
16 | TRBD2 | - | TRBJ2-3 | TRBV10-3 | CAIRERLAGKGDTQYF | TGTGCCATCAGGGAGAGACTAGCGGGAAAGGGGGATACGCAGTATTTT
14 | - | few | TRBJ2-1 | TRBV7-9 | CASGNRRTENEQFF | TGTGCCAGCGGAAACAGGAGAACGGAAAATGAGCAGTTCTTC
16 | TRBD2 | - | TRBJ2-1 | TRBV7-3 | CASSPRPRGDHNEQFF | TGTGCCAGCAGCCCAAGGCCACGGGGGGACCACAATGAGCAGTTCTTC
16 | TRBD1 | - | TRBJ2-3 | TRBV5-8 | CASSLRAGQGLDTQYF | TGTGCCAGCAGCTTGAGGGCGGGACAGGGGTTAGATACGCAGTATTTT
14 | - | - | TRBJ2-7 | TRBV5-6 | CASSLRQSYYEQYF | TGTGCCAGCAGCTTACGACAGTCCTACTACGAGCAGTACTTC
15 | TRBD1 | - | TRBJ1-2 | TRBV6-1 | CASRPRGGLGYGYTF | TGTGCCAGCAGACCTAGAGGGGGCCTGGGGTATGGCTACACCTTC
15 | TRBD1 | - | TRBJ2-1 | TRBV18 | CASSRTGGEYNEQFF | TGTGCCAGCTCTCGGACAGGGGGGGAATACAATGAGCAGTTCTTC
12 | TRBD1 | - | TRBJ1-2 | TRBV2 | CASRDRVYGYTF | TGTGCCAGCCGGGACAGGGTGTATGGCTACACCTTC
13 | TRBD1 | - | TRBJ1-2 | TRBV5-8 | CASTYRGSHGYTF | TGTGCCAGCACTTACAGGGGAAGCCATGGCTACACCTTC
18 | TRBD2 | - | TRBJ2-1 | TRBV5-4 | CASSLGPRGGTSYNEQFF | TGTGCCAGCAGCTTGGGACCGCGGGGGGGGACTTCCTACAATGAGCAGTTCTTC
15 | TRBD1 | few | TRBJ1-4 | TRBV5-1 | CASSLAGTANEKLFF | TGCGCCAGCAGCTTGGCCGGGACAGCGAATGAAAAACTGTTTTTT
14 | - | - | TRBJ2-3 | TRBV19 | CASSISGGVDMQYF | TGTGCCAGTAGTATATCTGGGGGCGTTGATATGCAGTATTTT
13 | - | - | TRBJ1-1 | TRBV19 | CASNEALNTEAFF | TGTGCCAGTAATGAGGCGCTGAACACTGAAGCTTTCTTT
15 | TRBD1 | - | TRBJ1-2 | TRBV14 | CASSQGPGGPYGYTF | TGTGCCAGCAGCCAAGGGCCAGGGGGCCCCTATGGCTACACCTTC
15 | - | - | TRBJ1-1 | TRBV9 | CASSERAGELTEAFF | TGTGCCAGCAGCGAGAGGGCAGGAGAGCTCACTGAAGCTTTCTTT